The clone carrying this T cell receptor beta chain was counted only a few times. The CDR3 has 16 amino acids. The V and J ends lost 3 bases and 10 bases, in that order; junction bases with no gene match: 11. In germline, CDR1 is SGHTA, CDR2 FQGTGA. The PCR had 60 Vbeta and 13 Jbeta primers. The table came from immunoSEQ multiplex PCR; TCRdb's copy has only in-frame clones and leaves some out. Here the sample spans about 150,000 clones, about 70% being singletons. The data belong to a study of cytomegalovirus exposure and HLA in healthy donors. This rearrangement joins TRBV7-3 to TRBJ2-2; 10 bases are shared with TRBD2. Sequencing was done on a sample of PBMCs. This TCR was recovered from a man aged 25-45 years in good health and CMV-seropositive. The chain's CDR3 is CASSLGLAGVKEELFF. Written as DNA, the CDR3 is TGTGCCAGCAGCTTGGGGCTAGCGGGAGTTAAGGAGGAGCTGTTTTTT.